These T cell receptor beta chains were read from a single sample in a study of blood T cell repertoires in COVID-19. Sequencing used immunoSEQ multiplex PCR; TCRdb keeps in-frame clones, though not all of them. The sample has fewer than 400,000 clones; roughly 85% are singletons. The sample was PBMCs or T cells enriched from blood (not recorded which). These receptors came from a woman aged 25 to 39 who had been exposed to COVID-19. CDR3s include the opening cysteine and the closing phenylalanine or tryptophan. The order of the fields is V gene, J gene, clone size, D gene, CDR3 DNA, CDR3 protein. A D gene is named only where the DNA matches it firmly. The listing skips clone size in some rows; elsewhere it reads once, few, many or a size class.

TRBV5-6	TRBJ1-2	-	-	TGTGCCAGCAGCCCTACAGGGTACAACTATGGCTACACCTTC	CASSPTGYNYGYTF
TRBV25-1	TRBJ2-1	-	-	TGTGCCAGCAGTGGGGTGGGAGGAGGTGAGCAGTTCTTC	CASSGVGGGEQFF
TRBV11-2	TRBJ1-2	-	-	TGTGCCAGCAGCTTAGGACAAGCCTATGGCTACACCTTC	CASSLGQAYGYTF
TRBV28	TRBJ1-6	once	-	TGTGCCAGCAGTATAGGGAGCTCCTATAATTCACCCCTCCACTTT	CASSIGSSYNSPLHF
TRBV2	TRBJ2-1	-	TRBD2	TGTGCCAGCAGGGACGTTAGCGGGAGGACAAGTAATGAGCAGTTCTTC	CASRDVSGRTSNEQFF
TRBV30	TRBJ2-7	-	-	TGTGCCTGGAGTGCGCGCTACGAGCAGTACTTC	CAWSARYEQYF
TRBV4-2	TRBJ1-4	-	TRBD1	TGTGCCAGCAGCCAAGTGAGCAGGGGGGACGAAAAACTGTTTTTT	CASSQVSRGDEKLFF
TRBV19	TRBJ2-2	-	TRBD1	TGTGCCAGTAGTCCCGGGACAGACACCGGGGAGCTGTTTTTT	CASSPGTDTGELFF
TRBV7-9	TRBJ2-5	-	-	TGTGCCAGCAGCGGCCCCTCGACAGATTTTCATCAAGAGACCCAGTACTTC	CASSGPSTDFHQETQYF
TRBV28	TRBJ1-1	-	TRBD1	TGTGCCAGCGGTCAGGGGGCGCTTTTCTTT	CASGQGALFF
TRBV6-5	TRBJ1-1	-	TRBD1	TGTGCCAGCAGCTTCACAGGGGGCACTGAAGCTTTCTTT	CASSFTGGTEAFF